One T cell receptor (beta chain) is described in this entry. The antigen is unknown. Germline and junction disagree at one end, which may indicate a read error. These data originate in a study of neurological immune-mediated disorders. Study-wide points: The greatest degree of TCR clonal expansion was observed in HTLV-1-associated myelopathy, with the lowest in multiple sclerosis, below that of healthy controls. Because no CDR3 amino acid sequences were shared across subjects by expanded clones, private repertoires were suggested in all groups.

The time point is: longitudinal time-point 2. It was from 2 million PBMCs stored at -80 C that the unsorted libraries were obtained. Synthesis of cDNA was accomplished via 5'RACE employing 10-nucleotide random UMIs. TCRdb reprocessed the 5' RACE reads with MiXCR, giving one entry per CDR3 protein. The profile shows about 90,000 distinct CDR3 sequences, approximately 13% of them singletons. Sequencing was performed on PBMCs. The receptor's source is a female donor with HTLV-1-associated myelopathy (HAM/TSP).

The CDR3 DNA follows: TGTGCCAACAGCCCGGGGGGGCTGACAGATACGCAGTATTTT. Translation: CANSPGGLTDTQYF. This chain joins TRBV7-2 and TRBJ2-3; 8 bases match TRBD2. Looked up from germline, CDR1 is SGHTA and CDR2 is FQGNSA. This CDR3 contains 14 residues.